This paragraph reports one TCR beta chain. This clonotype was seen more than once but under ten times. Its antigen is not yet known. Base-call qualities are not available, and no considerably larger clone is one nucleotide away. The time point label here, explained by the study, means: sample taken at primary tumor resection. The donors were some 70 patients from the lung TRACERx cohort who had early-stage, untreated non-small cell lung cancer. For TCR sequencing, whole RNA was extracted from tumor and nontumor lung tissue, or from cryopreserved PBMC samples, and no cell sorting was done. Patients were selected for TCR sequencing only if sufficient RNA was available from at least two tumor regions. Before being selected, tumor and adjacent nontumor lung specimens were reviewed by a lung pathologist. Library method: 5' RACE. The listed sequencing device is NextSeq 500. The TCR library protocol attached a unique molecular identifier to each TCR cDNA molecule to allow correction of PCR and sequencing errors. The original methods were these. Decombinator tools were used for TCR identification, UMI-based error correction and CDR3 extraction. Expanded TCRs were defined as those above a frequency of 2 per 1,000, corresponding to the top 1% of the tumor frequency distribution. Expanded tumor TCRs were classed as regional if statistically deemed absent (corrected P<0.05) from at least one tumor region, otherwise ubiquitous. Each repertoire was subsampled 100 times to 5,000 TCRs, after which Renyi diversity was computed with the R vegan package. To build CDR3 similarity networks, amino acid triplet string-kernel similarity was used, and CDR3s were connected when their pairwise similarity was above 0.82. TCRdb took the public reads, trimmed them with fastp at Q25, ran MiXCR for clone calling and kept in-frame beta chains. All rows with the same CDR3 protein become a single entry with the most common DNA and genes. None of the V and J calls come from the authors' own analysis; TCRdb made them. The sample table holds thousands of distinct CDR3 sequences, of which approximately 11% were seen once. The top ten clones comprise more than 9% of the sample.

As encoded in the germline V gene, CDR1 is SQVTM while CDR2 is ANQGSEA. From the cysteine up to the phenylalanine, the CDR3 has a length of 13 residues. Solely the CDR3 DNA is kept, with 39 bases framed from the first base. V loses 4 bases of germline sequence and J loses 0 bases, and the interval between the two ends is 7 bases. This specimen belongs to a study of spatial heterogeneity in lung cancer (dated 2019 in TCRdb). In terms of the full investigation: Beta-chain transcripts were consistently detected in greater numbers than alpha-chain transcripts, which likely reflects a higher abundance of beta-chain transcripts. Nonsynonymous mutation counts, determined by whole-exome sequencing of tumor tissue, were related to features of the TCR repertoire. Both alpha and beta chains were TCR-sequenced in hundreds of tumor regions, about 64 matched nontumor lung samples and approximately 50 PBMC samples obtained at surgery. A strong correlation was found between TCR transcript counts in tumor regions and a T cell transcriptional module score from matched bulk RNA-seq. TCR alpha and beta repertoires were quantitatively compared across multiple tumor regions, matched nontumor lung and blood in non-small cell lung cancer. In the raw uncorrected reads, each unique combination of TCR and UMI appeared more than ten times on average.

Here is what the overall study found, with its caveats: The count of ubiquitous expanded TCRs correlated with the count of ubiquitous nonsynonymous mutations, and the count of regional expanded TCRs correlated with the count of regional nonsynonymous mutations. Estimated TCR-seq coverage of tumor T cells was only 5.5% to 7% for alpha chains and about 12% for beta chains. Additional single-cell paired TCR alpha and beta sequencing was considered necessary to confirm, at a functional level, the hypothesis that regional TCRs recognize regional mutations. The tumor nonsynonymous mutation count correlated with the number of expanded alpha and beta TCRs within the tumor.

The sequence was obtained from a female donor with early-stage non-small cell lung cancer. The sample consisted of lung tumor tissue, taken at surgery. The chain is made from TRBV29-1 and TRBJ1-5; a confident D gene designation cannot be given. The DNA reads TGCAGCGTTGCGGTTGATAGCAATCAGCCCCAGCATTTT. Its translation reads: CSVAVDSNQPQHF.